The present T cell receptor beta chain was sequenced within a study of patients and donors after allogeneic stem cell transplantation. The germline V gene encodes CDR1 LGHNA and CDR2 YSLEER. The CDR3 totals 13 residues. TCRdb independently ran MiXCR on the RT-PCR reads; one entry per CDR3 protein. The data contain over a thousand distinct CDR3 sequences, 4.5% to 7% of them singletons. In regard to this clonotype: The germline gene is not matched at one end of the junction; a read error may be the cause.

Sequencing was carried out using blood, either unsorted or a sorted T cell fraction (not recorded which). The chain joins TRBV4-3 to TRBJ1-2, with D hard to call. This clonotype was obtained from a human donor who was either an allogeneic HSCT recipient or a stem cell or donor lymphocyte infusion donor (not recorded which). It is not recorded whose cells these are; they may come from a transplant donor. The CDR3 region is CASSSLTGQTLLF. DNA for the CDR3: TGCGCCAGCAGCTCGTTGACCGGGCAAACCCTATTATTC.